These T cell receptor beta chains were read from a single sample in a study of T cells expressing NK-cell markers. One entry per CDR3 protein, without DNA, is what TCRdb gives after re-calling the 5' RACE reads. The sample has 440,000 or so distinct CDR3 sequences. Sequenced material: blood T cells: a sorted CD56 or NKG2C T cell subset, CD4+ or CD8+ T cells, or bulk PBMC T cells (not recorded which). The receptors stem from a woman aged 18-70 years in good health. The CDR3 runs from the conserved cysteine through the conserved F or W.

V	J	length	CDR3
TRBV2	TRBJ2-1	15	CASKSQPSSYNEQFF
TRBV30	TRBJ2-7	13	CAWTRTQTYEQYF
TRBV7-2	TRBJ1-3	14	CASSLDGSGNTIYF
TRBV6-4	TRBJ2-3	15	CASSDSRGDTDTQYF
TRBV20-1	TRBJ2-1	13	CSASGLVYNEQFF
TRBV6-4	TRBJ2-6	15	CASSPEDSGANVLTF
TRBV4-2	TRBJ1-5	14	CASSHGQYNQPQHF
TRBV29-1	TRBJ1-4	13	CSVGGTANEKLFF
TRBV14	TRBJ2-1	15	CASSQWGSGSNEQFF
TRBV24-1	TRBJ2-1	14	CATPRRAEYNEQFF
TRBV10-3	TRBJ2-5	14	CAISDGNPGETQYF
TRBV6-5	TRBJ2-1	14	CASSYSEGANEQFF
TRBV20-1	TRBJ1-2	14	CSARPWDRGGGYTF
TRBV7-2	TRBJ2-1	15	CASRRTASSYNEQFF
TRBV27	TRBJ2-1	17	CARKLGEGLADYNEQFF
TRBV20-1	TRBJ2-3	16	CSATNPGGTSTDTQYF
TRBV4-3	TRBJ2-2	16	CASSLWQGALTGELFF
TRBV2	TRBJ2-7	15	CASSVEQGGFYEQYF